The rows below give T cell receptor beta chains drawn from one sample of a study of patients and donors after allogeneic stem cell transplantation. Via MiXCR, TCRdb re-called the RT-PCR reads, giving one row per CDR3 protein. The table includes more than 25,000 distinct CDR3 sequences, 6.5% to 10% detected once. Input material: blood, either unsorted or a sorted T cell fraction (not recorded which). The receptors derive from a human donor who was either an allogeneic HSCT recipient or a stem cell or donor lymphocyte infusion donor (not recorded which). It is not recorded whose cells these are; they may come from a transplant donor. Each CDR3 is given with its conserved first and last residue. A D gene is named only where the DNA matches it firmly. Rows may omit the clone size; those that give it use once, few, many or a size class.

clone_size	d_call	v_call	j_call	cdr3_nt	cdr3_aa
many	.	TRBV14	TRBJ2-4	TGTGCCAGCAGCCAAGACAGGGTTGGCATTCAGTACTTC	CASSQDRVGIQYF
many	.	TRBV20-1	TRBJ2-3	TGCAGTGCTAGAGATACCCTACCGGGTACGCAGTATTTT	CSARDTLPGTQYF
many	TRBD2	TRBV5-1	TRBJ2-5	TGCGCCAGCAGCTCCGGGTCCCCGGGAGGGGAGACCCAGTACTTC	CASSSGSPGGETQYF
many	.	TRBV10-1	TRBJ1-1	TGCGCCACTAGGACCCCGGGAGGTGAAGCTTTCTTT	CATRTPGGEAFF
.	.	TRBV25-1	TRBJ1-2	TGTGCCAGCAGTAGCACACATGGCTACACCTTC	CASSSTHGYTF
.	.	TRBV7-9	TRBJ1-6	TGTGCCAGCAGACCTCAGGGGAAGGATTCACCCCTCCACTTT	CASRPQGKDSPLHF
many	.	TRBV5-1	TRBJ2-7	TGCGCCAGCAGCCCTGGGACAAGATACGAGCAGTACTTC	CASSPGTRYEQYF
many	.	TRBV2	TRBJ2-1	TGTGCCAGCAGTGGACTACCCTACAATGAGCAGTTCTTC	CASSGLPYNEQFF
many	TRBD2	TRBV7-9	TRBJ2-5	TGTGCCAGCAGCTTTAGCGGGAGGGCCGCGGAGACCCAGTACTTC	CASSFSGRAAETQYF
few	.	TRBV9	TRBJ1-1	TGTGCCAGCAGCGTAGATGGAGGGGCGAACACTGAAGCTTTCTTT	CASSVDGGANTEAFF
many	.	TRBV7-9	TRBJ2-2	TGTGCCAGCAGCTTAGCCCCCACCGGGGAGCTGTTTTTT	CASSLAPTGELFF
.	TRBD1	TRBV7-9	TRBJ1-1	TGTGCCAGCACCCCCTGGTGGGACAGGGGGCCTGAAGCTTTCTTT	CASTPWWDRGPEAFF
many	.	TRBV27	TRBJ2-1	TGTGCCAGCAGTTCCCGAGGAATGACCTACAATGAGCAGTTCTTC	CASSSRGMTYNEQFF
many	.	TRBV10-3	TRBJ2-3	TGTGCCATCACCGGGGTAGCCACAGATACGCAGTATTTT	CAITGVATDTQYF
.	.	TRBV6-1	TRBJ1-3	TGTGCCAGCAACCGAGGGGGGGGGCAGAGCTCTGGAAACACCATATATTTT	CASNRGGGQSSGNTIYF
few	.	TRBV28	TRBJ1-2	TGTGCCAGCAGTTTTCAAGGCTACACCTTC	CASSFQGYTF
.	.	TRBV18	TRBJ2-7	TGTGCCAGCTCTTACCGGACCGGGACTTCATCCTACGAGCAGTACTTC	CASSYRTGTSSYEQYF
.	.	TRBV7-9	TRBJ1-1	TGTGCCAGCAGCTTGAGTGCGAACACTGAAGCTTTCTTT	CASSLSANTEAFF
many	.	TRBV2	TRBJ2-7	TGTGCCAGCAGTCCTAGGGTAGCCACCTACGAGCAGTACTTC	CASSPRVATYEQYF
.	.	TRBV27	TRBJ2-7	TGTGCCAGCAGTTTATCGGAGGTTTCGACGGAGCAGTACTTC	CASSLSEVSTEQYF
many	.	TRBV7-9	TRBJ1-2	TGTGCCAGCACCCAGGGTTGGGGCGCGGGCTACACCTTC	CASTQGWGAGYTF
.	TRBD1	TRBV6-1	TRBJ1-1	TGTGCCAGCAGGCGACAGGGCGAGAACACTGAAGCTTTCTTT	CASRRQGENTEAFF